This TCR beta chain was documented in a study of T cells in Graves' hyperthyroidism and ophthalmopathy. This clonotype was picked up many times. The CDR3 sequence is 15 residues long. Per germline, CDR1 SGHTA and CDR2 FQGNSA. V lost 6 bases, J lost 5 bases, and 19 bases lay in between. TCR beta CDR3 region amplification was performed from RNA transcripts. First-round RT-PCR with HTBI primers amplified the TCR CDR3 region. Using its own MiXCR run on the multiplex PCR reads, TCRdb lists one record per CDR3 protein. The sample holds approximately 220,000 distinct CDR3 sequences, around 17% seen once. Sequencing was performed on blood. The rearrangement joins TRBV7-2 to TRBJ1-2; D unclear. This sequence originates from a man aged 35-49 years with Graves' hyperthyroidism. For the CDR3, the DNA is TGTGCCAGCAGTACCTACACCGGCGAAGGGTATGGCTACACCTTC. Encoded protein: CASSTYTGEGYGYTF.